Presented here are 20 T cell receptor beta chains from one specimen sequenced in a study of T cell responses to AZD1222 COVID-19 vaccine (dated by TCRdb to the early 2020s). The method was the immunoSEQ multiplex PCR assay. This is the immuneACCESS table as TCRdb keeps it, with only in-frame sequences that have V and J called. A part of the clones is gone; compared with another copy, unresolved V genes explain less than half, and the rest is unexplained. The sample records over 100,000 clones, approximately 91% of which are singletons. Clones ranked in the top ten supply approximately 17% of the sample. The time point label, read with the paper, signifies: baseline before first vaccination. The sequences come from peripheral blood, collected on day 0 of AZD1222 vaccination. The receptors come from an adult in good health.

The rearrangement joins TRBV24-1 to TRBJ2-1; 7 bases fit TRBD1. The trim removed 8 bases at V and 8 bases at J, leaving 5 bases unmatched. The CDR3 covers 12 residues. CDR1 and CDR2 (germline): KGHDR, SFDVKD. The CDR3 region is CATTDRNHEQFF. The CDR3 DNA reads TGTGCCACCACGGACAGGAACCATGAGCAGTTCTTC.

This chain connects TRBV28 to TRBJ2-7, with 7 positions matching TRBD1. This CDR3 spans 16 amino acids. V lost 4 bases and J lost 0; bases outside the gene matches: 9. CDR1 is MDHEN and CDR2 is SYDVKM in the germline V gene. In nucleotides, the CDR3 is TGTGCCAGCAGTTCCACACGCAGGGGGTTCTCCTACGAGCAGTACTTC. The encoded protein is CASSSTRRGFSYEQYF.

The chain employs TRBV7-9 and TRBJ2-1, with unresolved D. CDR3 length: 15 amino acids. Trimming pared 5 bases from V and 6 bases from J, leaving 17 bases between. CDR1 is SEHNR, CDR2 FQNEAQ, per germline (reference sequence). The CDR3 DNA sequence: TGTGCCAGCAGCGACCCCCGACAAGTTCTCAATGAGCAGTTCTTC. It yields the protein CASSDPRQVLNEQFF.

The chain has TRBV20-1 and TRBJ2-3; 10 nucleotides match TRBD2. Germline lookup yields CDR1 DFQATT and CDR2 SNEGSKA (reference sequence). J lost 0 bases, V lost 3 bases, and 3 bases had no gene match. The CDR3 totals 15 residues. DNA for the CDR3: TGCAGTGCTAGTGAGCGGGGGGGAAGCACAGATACGCAGTATTTT. It is translated as CSASERGGSTDTQYF.

The chain employs TRBV6-6 and TRBJ1-3; possible D gene TRBD1, 5 bases. This CDR3 comprises 14 residues. Germline V lookup: CDR1 MNHNY, CDR2 SVGAGI (reference sequence). The ends were cut back, 2 bases at V and 4 bases at J, with 9 bases in the middle. The CDR3 here is CASSYAGRGNTIYF. The CDR3 DNA sequence: TGTGCCAGCAGTTACGCAGGGCGCGGAAACACCATATATTTT.

For the CDR3, the DNA is TGTGCCAGCAGTGGGTCAATGGGGGGGAGCAATCAGCCCCAGCATTTT. It encodes CASSGSMGGSNQPQHF. This chain links TRBV25-1 with TRBJ1-5; TRBD1 might be the D (5 bases). The length of the CDR3 is 16 residues. CDR1 is MGHDK, CDR2 SYGVNS, per germline. V lost 4 bases and J lost 1, with 14 bases in between.

The gene calls are TRBV7-6 and TRBJ2-7; 9 nucleotides agree with TRBD1. V dropped 5 bases and J dropped 1; count of bases not matched to a gene: 6. The CDR3 runs 15 residues. Germline lookup yields CDR1 SGHVS and CDR2 FNYEAQ. CDR3 nucleotides: TGTGCCAGCAGCGCAGCCGGGACAGGGTCCTACGAGCAGTACTTC. This encodes CASSAAGTGSYEQYF.

This rearrangement joins TRBV7-9 to TRBJ2-3, with 7 bases aligning to TRBD2. This CDR3 spans 11 amino acids. J lost 14 bases, V lost 2 bases, and 4 bases had no gene match. Germline CDR1 is SEHNR and CDR2 is FQNEAQ (reference sequence). CDR3 DNA sequence: TGTGCCAGCAGCTTAAGGGGAGGGTCGTATTTT. The encoded protein is CASSLRGGSYF.

The chain employs TRBV7-2 and TRBJ1-4, with D possibly TRBD1 on 6 matching bases. The germline CDR1 and CDR2 sequences are SGHTA and FQGNSA. V was trimmed by 1 base and J by 10 bases, leaving 16 bases between them. The CDR3 totals 15 residues. DNA for the CDR3: TGTGCCAGCAGCTTAGTGAGTCACAGGGAGGGAAAACTGTTTTTT. Amino acid sequence: CASSLVSHREGKLFF.

The count of this clone is one. The chain links TRBV28 to TRBJ2-5; TRBD2 agrees at 7 bases. This CDR3 is built from 15 residues. Germline assignment: CDR1 MDHEN and CDR2 SYDVKM. The ends lost 5 bases at V and 5 bases at J; junction bases unmatched: 11. DNA for the CDR3: TGTGCCAGCAGTCGCCTGACGGGGGGAGGGGAGACCCAGTACTTC. Translated, it gives CASSRLTGGGETQYF.

The chain joins TRBV4-3 to TRBJ1-5, with a weak D call TRBD1 (5 bases). Trimming pared 0 bases from V and 7 bases from J, leaving 16 bases between. The CDR3 runs to 16 residues. Germline CDR1 is LGHNA and CDR2 is YSLEER. Written as DNA, the CDR3 is TGCGCCAGCAGCCAAGAATTGGGACTGGTGATGCAGCCCCAGCATTTT. Protein sequence: CASSQELGLVMQPQHF.

CDR3 protein: CASSQGRGTGEAFF. In DNA form, the CDR3 reads TGTGCCAGCAGCCAAGGACGGGGGACAGGGGAAGCTTTCTTT. The genes are TRBV14 and TRBJ1-1, with 9 nucleotides matching TRBD1. Looked up from germline, CDR1 is SGHDN and CDR2 is FVKESK. J gave up 8 bases and V 1 base, and 5 bases lay outside the gene matches. This CDR3 comprises 14 residues.

J is TRBJ1-2 and V is TRBV6-5, with D hard to call. CDR1 and CDR2 (germline): MNHEY, SVGAGI. Deletions cut 7 bases from V and 2 bases from J, with 11 bases between. CDR3 length equals 13 residues. This CDR3 reads CASTIKGNYGYTF. For the CDR3, the DNA is TGTGCCAGCACTATCAAGGGAAACTATGGCTACACCTTC.

On this clone itself: This is likely a read error, given that the CDR3 carries no conserved phenylalanine or tryptophan at its end. The DNA is omitted, as the CDR3 cannot be located on it reliably, and the CDR3 follows TCRdb's listing. This chain connects TRBV4-2 to TRBJ2-7; no check of the table's D call, TRBD2, against the DNA was made. The V gene's germline CDR1 is LGHNA and CDR2 YNFKEQ. The CDR3 extends over 10 residues, inclusive of both ends. The CDR3 reads CASSQDAPEA.

The genes are TRBV6-1 and TRBJ1-1; D is uncertain. The V and J ends lost 2 bases and 8 bases respectively, with 12 bases between them. CDR3 size: 13 residues. Germline V gene sequence: CDR1 MNHNS, CDR2 SASEGT. CDR3 DNA sequence: TGTGCCAGCAGTGAACGAGGGTTTGAAGAAGCTTTCTTT. It specifies CASSERGFEEAFF.

The rearrangement joins TRBV19 to TRBJ1-2; 8 bases agree with TRBD1. The germline V gene encodes CDR1 LNHDA and CDR2 SQIVND (reference sequence). This CDR3 has 13 residues. V shed 6 bases and J 3 bases; nucleotides not matched to a gene: 3. CDR3 residues: CASSPTGDYGYTF. DNA of the CDR3: TGTGCCAGTAGCCCGACAGGGGACTATGGCTACACCTTC.

The chain couples TRBV24-1 to TRBJ2-5; the D gene could be TRBD1 or TRBD2 (5 bases each). V lost 4 bases and J lost 5, with 10 bases in between. The length of the CDR3 is 13 residues. In germline, CDR1 is KGHDR, CDR2 SFDVKD. The CDR3 loop reads CATSDWWGETQYF. CDR3 coding DNA: TGTGCCACCAGTGACTGGTGGGGGGAGACCCAGTACTTC.

The chain uses TRBV19 and TRBJ1-3, with a tentative D call TRBD1 (6 bases). The CDR3 covers 18 residues. The V and J ends lost 2 bases and 0 bases respectively, with 17 bases between them. Looked up from germline, CDR1 is LNHDA and CDR2 is SQIVND (reference sequence). CDR3 loop: CASSIRGGGSSSGNTIYF. Written as DNA, the CDR3 is TGTGCCAGTAGTATAAGGGGGGGAGGCTCAAGCTCTGGAAACACCATATATTTT.

The V gene is TRBV7-9, the J gene TRBJ1-1; TRBD1 is a possible D gene (5 bases). Germline values: CDR1 SEHNR, CDR2 FQNEAQ (reference sequence). V lost 1 base and J 2 bases, leaving 11 bases between the germline ends. The CDR3 length is 15 residues. The CDR3 coding sequence is TGTGCCAGCAGCTTAGATCTCCGGGACAACACTGAAGCTTTCTTT. Protein product: CASSLDLRDNTEAFF.

This chain links TRBV7-2 with TRBJ1-1, with a possible D match to TRBD1 (5 bases). The CDR3 contains 13 residues. The germline CDR1 and CDR2 sequences are SGHTA and FQGNSA. The germline V and J ends were trimmed by 5 bases and 2 bases, with 9 bases remaining between them. The CDR3 is CASSIQGNTEAFF. CDR3 DNA: TGTGCCAGCAGCATCCAGGGAAACACTGAAGCTTTCTTT.